Described below is a single T cell receptor beta chain sequence and its context. What antigen it recognizes has not been identified. Base qualities are not recorded, but no much larger clone differs from it by a single base. The same CDR3 also results from other DNA sequences found in this sample. Collaborating institutions collected whole blood in K2EDTA tubes following their own protocols. For TCRbeta analysis, collaborators shipped samples as frozen whole blood, isolated PBMCs, or DNA extracted from either of those sample types. This specimen belongs to a study of blood T cell repertoires in COVID-19 (dated by TCRdb to 2020 to 2022). Study-wide context: The collaborator samples originated in the United States, Italy and Spain and spanned the acute and convalescent phases of COVID-19. The prospective study material was composed of cDNA or gDNA derived from T cells, B-cell-depleted T cells, or PBMCs. Deeply sampled blood TCRbeta repertoires from subjects exposed to, actively infected with, or recovered from COVID-19 were included in the dataset. The repertoires were released in a freely available public database meant as a resource for research on the immune response to SARS-CoV-2. Samples were obtained from the ongoing ImmuneRACE study (first 160 participants) and from about 1,300 subjects provided by 6 global collaborators. Sample metadata almost always included a de-identified subject ID, COVID-19 status, age in years and sex. Where HLA class I and class II types were available, the types were taken from metadata supplied by the sample provider, not from assay-based typing. Study-wide findings and limitations: Clinical and demographic metadata were provided uncurated, with the amount varying by source and participant.

Here V drops 6 bases and J drops 5 bases, and the junction holds 2 bases not matched to any gene. The CDR3 measures 11 amino acids from cysteine to phenylalanine. Just the 33-base CDR3 DNA is kept, in frame starting at base 1. In the germline V gene, CDR1 corresponds to SQVTM and CDR2 to ANQGSEA. TCRbeta CDR3 regions were amplified from genomic DNA by means of the immunoSEQ Assay, a bias-controlled multiplex PCR. Regarding the original processing steps: The number of nucleated cells in each sample was estimated from the amplification of reference gene primers within the assay. Sequence reads were collapsed and filtered to measure the absolute abundance of every unique TCRbeta CDR3 rearrangement. For each sample, productive Simpson clonality was calculated by taking the square root of Simpson's diversity index across productive rearrangements. TCRdb provides this immuneACCESS table in a form limited to in-frame rearrangements. Some clones are lacking; in checked studies, under half of them reflect an unresolved V gene, and why the rest are absent is not known. The V and J calls and clone size come from that table; D and trimming were worked out from the DNA. This sample gives about 150,000 clones in total; 60% to 85% of them show up just once. Approximately 15% of the sample is held by the ten biggest clonotypes.

Sequencing used peripheral blood. The TCR was taken from a middle-aged man with acute or convalescent COVID-19. Recombination connected TRBV29-1 to TRBJ2-5; TRBD1 aligns with 8 central bases. The CDR3 protein is CSVGQGETQYF. The DNA sequence is as follows: TGCAGCGTAGGACAGGGCGAGACCCAGTACTTC.